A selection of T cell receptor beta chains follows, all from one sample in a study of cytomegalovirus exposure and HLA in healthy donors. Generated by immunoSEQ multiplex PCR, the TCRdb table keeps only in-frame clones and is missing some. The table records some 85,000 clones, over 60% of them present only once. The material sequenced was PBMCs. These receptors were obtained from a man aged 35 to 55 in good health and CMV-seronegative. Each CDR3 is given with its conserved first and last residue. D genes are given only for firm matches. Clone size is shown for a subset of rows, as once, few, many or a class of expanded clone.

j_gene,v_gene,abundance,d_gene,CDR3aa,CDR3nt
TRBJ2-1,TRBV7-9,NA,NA,CASSLPGRGNEQFF,TGTGCCAGCAGCTTACCCGGCAGGGGAAATGAGCAGTTCTTC
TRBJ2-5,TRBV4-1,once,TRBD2,CASSQGSRGGDETQYF,TGCGCCAGCAGCCAAGGGTCGCGGGGGGGCGATGAGACCCAGTACTTC
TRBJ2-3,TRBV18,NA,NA,CASSITSKSTDTQYF,TGTGCCAGCTCAATAACTAGCAAGAGCACAGATACGCAGTATTTT
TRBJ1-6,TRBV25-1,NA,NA,CASSEYLGASYNSPLHF,TGTGCCAGCAGTGAATATCTGGGGGCGTCCTATAATTCACCCCTCCACTTT
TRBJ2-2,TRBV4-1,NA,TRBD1,CASSQLGTGDTGELFF,TGCGCCAGCAGCCAACTAGGGACAGGGGACACCGGGGAGCTGTTTTTT
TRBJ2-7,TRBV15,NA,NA,CATSRAGGLGEQYF,TGTGCCACCAGCAGAGCCGGGGGATTGGGCGAGCAGTACTTC
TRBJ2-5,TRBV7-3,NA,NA,CASSRTGTLNQETQYF,TGTGCCAGCAGCCGCACCGGGACTTTGAATCAAGAGACCCAGTACTTC
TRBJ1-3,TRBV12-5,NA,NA,CASGLGGSGNTIYF,TGTGCTAGTGGTTTAGGGGGTTCTGGAAACACCATATATTTT
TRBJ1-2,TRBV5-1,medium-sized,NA,CASSLGRPGSVYGYTF,TGCGCCAGCAGCCTGGGTCGGCCGGGGAGTGTCTATGGCTACACCTTC
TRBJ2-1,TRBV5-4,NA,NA,CASNFRGSLNEQFF,TGTGCCAGCAACTTCCGGGGGAGCCTCAATGAGCAGTTCTTC
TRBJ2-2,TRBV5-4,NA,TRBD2,CASSSQLAGGHTGELFF,TGTGCCAGCAGCTCCCAACTAGCGGGGGGGCATACCGGGGAGCTGTTTTTT
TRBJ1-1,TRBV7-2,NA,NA,CASSPPRWALNTEAFF,TGTGCCAGCAGCCCCCCCAGGTGGGCCTTAAACACTGAAGCTTTCTTT
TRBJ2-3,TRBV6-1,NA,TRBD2,CASSDEAGGPDTQYF,TGTGCCAGCAGTGACGAAGCGGGGGGGCCAGATACGCAGTATTTT
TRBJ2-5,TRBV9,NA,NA,CASSPDLGTFIETQYF,TGTGCCAGCAGCCCCGACTTAGGAACTTTTATAGAGACCCAGTACTTC
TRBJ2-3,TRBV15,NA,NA,CATSRDSSGGDTQYF,TGTGCCACCAGCAGAGATTCCAGCGGAGGGGATACGCAGTATTTT
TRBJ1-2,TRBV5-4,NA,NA,CASSPSNYGYTF,TGTGCCAGCAGCCCATCTAACTATGGCTACACCTTC